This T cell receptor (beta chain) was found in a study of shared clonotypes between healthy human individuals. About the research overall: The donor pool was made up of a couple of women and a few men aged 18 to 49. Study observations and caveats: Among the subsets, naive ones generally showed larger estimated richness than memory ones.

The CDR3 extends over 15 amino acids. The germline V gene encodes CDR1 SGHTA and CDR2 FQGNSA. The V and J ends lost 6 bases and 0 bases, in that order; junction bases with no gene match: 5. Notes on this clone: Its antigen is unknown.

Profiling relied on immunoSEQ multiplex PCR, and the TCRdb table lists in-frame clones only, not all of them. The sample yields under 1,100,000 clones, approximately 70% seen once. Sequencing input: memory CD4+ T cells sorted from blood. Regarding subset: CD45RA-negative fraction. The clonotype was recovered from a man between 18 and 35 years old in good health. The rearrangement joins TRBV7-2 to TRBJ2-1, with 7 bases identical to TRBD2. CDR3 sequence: CASRSGEGSYNEQFF. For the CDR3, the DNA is TGTGCCAGCAGGAGCGGGGAAGGCTCCTACAATGAGCAGTTCTTC.